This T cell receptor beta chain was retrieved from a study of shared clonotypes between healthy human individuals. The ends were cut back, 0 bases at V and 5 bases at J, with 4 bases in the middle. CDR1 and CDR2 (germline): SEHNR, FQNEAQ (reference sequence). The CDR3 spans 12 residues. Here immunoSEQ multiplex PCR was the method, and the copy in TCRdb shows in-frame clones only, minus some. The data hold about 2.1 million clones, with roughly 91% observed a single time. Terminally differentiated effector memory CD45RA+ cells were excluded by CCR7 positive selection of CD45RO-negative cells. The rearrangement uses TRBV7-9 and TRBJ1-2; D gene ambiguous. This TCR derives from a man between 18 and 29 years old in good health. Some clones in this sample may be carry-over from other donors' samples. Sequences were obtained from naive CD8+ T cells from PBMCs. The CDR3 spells CASSLATYGYTF. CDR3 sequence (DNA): TGTGCCAGCAGCTTAGCTACATATGGCTACACCTTC. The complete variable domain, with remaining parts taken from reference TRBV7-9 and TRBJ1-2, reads DTGVSQNPRHKITKRGQNVTFRCDPISEHNRLYWYRQTLGQGPEFLTYFQNEAQLEKSRLLSDRFSAERPKGSFSTLEIQRTEQGDSAMYLCASSLATYGYTFGSGTRLTVV.